The 21 T cell receptor beta chains reported below all come from one sample, sequenced in a study of cytomegalovirus exposure and HLA in healthy donors. Primers for the PCR totalled 60 Vbeta and 13 Jbeta. Repertoires were generated with immunoSEQ multiplex PCR, while TCRdb's copy carries only in-frame clones and drops some. The sample consists of about 200,000 clones, approximately 85% of them appearing once. Source material: PBMCs. The source of these receptors is a man between 18 and 29 years old in good health and CMV-seronegative.

The chain uses TRBV19 and TRBJ1-2, with D maybe TRBD1 (6 bases). This CDR3 is 16 amino acids long. Per the germline V gene, CDR1 is LNHDA and CDR2 is SQIVND (reference sequence). V shed 6 bases and J shed 4 bases, with 21 bases lying between them. The chain's CDR3 is CASREAGAVLGYGYTF. The CDR3 nucleotides read TGTGCCAGTAGGGAGGCGGGGGCCGTATTGGGCTATGGCTACACCTTC.

This clone was counted between two and nine times. The chain employs TRBV5-5 and TRBJ2-2; 8 bases match TRBD2. Germline loops: CDR1 SGHKS, CDR2 YYEKEE (reference sequence). The CDR3 spans 16 residues. J gave up 4 bases and V 1 base, and 6 bases lay outside the gene matches. The CDR3 region has the DNA TGTGCCAGCAGCTTGTTCCGGGAGGGCCCCACCGGGGAGCTGTTTTTT. As protein: CASSLFREGPTGELFF.

This clone was seen once. The chain uses TRBV29-1 and TRBJ2-5; TRBD1 agrees at 7 bases. The CDR3 is 14 residues long. The germline gives CDR1 SQVTM, CDR2 ANQGSEA. Trimming took 7 bases from V and 3 from J; bases not matched to a gene: 11. The CDR3 spells CSASKGAGKETQYF. The CDR3 DNA reads as TGCAGCGCTTCAAAGGGGGCTGGAAAAGAGACCCAGTACTTC.

This chain connects TRBV28 to TRBJ2-5; D possibly corresponds to TRBD2 (6 bases). Near its end, the DNA agrees better with TRBJ2-7, so the J call may be wrong. The CDR3 runs to 15 residues. Per the germline V gene, CDR1 is MDHEN and CDR2 is SYDVKM. CDR3 residues: CATAIFRREDYEQYF. CDR3 DNA: TGTGCCACCGCAATTTTCAGGAGGGAGGACTACGAGCAGTACTTC.

In its sample, this clone was seen a few times. The genes are TRBV19 and TRBJ1-2; no clear D. Germline V gene lookup returns CDR1 LNHDA and CDR2 SQIVND (reference sequence). CDR3 size: 14 residues. Trimming took off 5 bases at V and 0 bases at J, with 10 bases between the two ends. The CDR3 protein is CASSANRANYGYTF. The CDR3 DNA follows: TGTGCCAGTAGTGCAAACAGAGCTAACTATGGCTACACCTTC.

The chain recombines TRBV5-5 with TRBJ1-3, with D possibly TRBD1 on 5 matching bases. Trimming stripped 3 bases from V and 0 bases from J, with 16 bases between. The length of the CDR3 is 17 residues. Germline assignment: CDR1 SGHKS and CDR2 YYEKEE (reference sequence). The CDR3 DNA reads TGTGCCAGCAGCTCGAGCGTAGGACATAACTCTGGAAACACCATATATTTT. Translated, it gives CASSSSVGHNSGNTIYF.

CDR3 nucleotide sequence: TGTGCCAGCTCATCCCCGACAGGCACCTACGAGCAGTACTTC. This translates into CASSSPTGTYEQYF. The genes are TRBV18 and TRBJ2-7; TRBD1 is a possible D gene (6 bases). Germline V gene lookup returns CDR1 KGHSH and CDR2 LQKENI. The V and J ends lost 5 bases and 2 bases respectively, with 13 bases between them. The CDR3 length is 14 residues.

The chain links TRBV4-1 to TRBJ1-4; no clear D gene. Germline lookup yields CDR1 MGHRA and CDR2 YSYEKL. Trimming took off 1 base at V and 7 bases at J, with 10 bases between the two ends. This CDR3 has 14 amino acids. CDR3 nucleotide sequence: TGCGCCAGCAGCCAAGCTTACCAGTTTGAAAAACTGTTTTTT. Its translation is CASSQAYQFEKLFF.

V and J are TRBV11-2 and TRBJ1-1; D gene ambiguous. The CDR3 extends over 11 amino acids. CDR1 and CDR2 (germline): SGHAT, FQNNGV. V was trimmed by 6 bases and J by 1 base, leaving 3 bases between them. The CDR3 region has the DNA TGTGCCAGCAGTCGGAACACTGAAGCTTTCTTT. Protein sequence: CASSRNTEAFF.

J is TRBJ2-7 and V is TRBV2; 10 bases line up with TRBD1. CDR1 and CDR2 from the germline V gene are SNHLY and FYNNEI. The CDR3 extends over 14 amino acids. V was clipped by 8 bases and J by 0 bases; unmatched bases: 4. The CDR3 here is CASYDRGLSYEQYF. In DNA, the CDR3 is TGTGCCAGCTACGACAGGGGGCTCTCCTACGAGCAGTACTTC.

The chain recombines TRBV7-9 with TRBJ1-6, with TRBD1 as a possible D gene (6 bases). The CDR3 spans 14 residues. V was cut by 3 bases and J by 5 bases, with 8 bases left in between. CDR1 SEHNR and CDR2 FQNEAQ come from the germline V gene (reference sequence). CDR3 region: CASSFGGHNSPLHF. CDR3 nucleotides: TGTGCCAGCAGCTTCGGGGGGCATAATTCACCCCTCCACTTT.

V usage is TRBV5-4 and J usage is TRBJ1-2; 11 bases fit TRBD1. CDR3 length: 16 amino acids. CDR1 is SGHNT and CDR2 is YYREEE in the germline V gene (reference sequence). V lost 0 bases and J lost 7; bases outside the gene matches: 8. CDR3 sequence (DNA): TGTGCCAGCAGCTTGGATCGGACAGGGGGCCCCTCTGGCTACACCTTC. Its protein product is CASSLDRTGGPSGYTF.

This clone was observed a few times. The sample contains more than one DNA sequence encoding this CDR3. The chain recombines TRBV27 with TRBJ2-7; tentative D call: TRBD2 (5 bases). Germline CDR1 and CDR2: MNHEY and SMNVEV (reference sequence). The CDR3 is made up of 14 amino acids. Trimming took 6 bases from V and 0 from J, leaving 12 bases between them. This CDR3 is CASSLVGSSYEQYF. In DNA, the CDR3 is TGTGCCAGCAGCCTCGTGGGGAGCTCCTACGAGCAGTACTTC.

The rearrangement uses TRBV29-1 and TRBJ2-5; 7 nucleotides align to TRBD2. There are 14 residues in the CDR3. Germline CDR1 is SQVTM and CDR2 is ANQGSEA. Trimming removed 3 bases from V and 7 bases from J; junction bases left unmatched: 11. CDR3 nucleotides: TGCAGCGTTGAGGGGGGAGGGTCGTTCGGGACCCAGTACTTC. Protein sequence: CSVEGGGSFGTQYF.

The CDR3 is CASSLGTSTPNYGYTF. CDR3 nucleotide sequence: TGTGCCAGCAGCTTAGGGACATCAACACCGAACTATGGCTACACCTTC. The chain links TRBV7-9 to TRBJ1-2; a possible D gene is TRBD1 (5 bases). The V end was cut by 1 base, the J end by 2 bases, with 14 bases between. CDR1 SEHNR and CDR2 FQNEAQ come from the germline V gene (reference sequence). This CDR3 is built from 16 residues.

V is TRBV28 and J is TRBJ2-1; D ambiguous. Trimming cost V 5 bases and J 0 bases, with 5 bases left between them. The CDR3 is 13 residues long. Germline V gene sequence: CDR1 MDHEN, CDR2 SYDVKM. The DNA for the CDR3 is TGTGCCAGCAGTCTGTCCTCCTACAATGAGCAGTTCTTC. It yields the protein CASSLSSYNEQFF.

The genes are TRBV15 and TRBJ2-3; TRBD2 is a possible D gene (5 bases). Germline CDR1 is LNHNV and CDR2 is YYDKDF (reference sequence). Deletions cut 0 bases from V and 6 bases from J, with 7 bases between. The CDR3 has 13 residues. In nucleotides, the CDR3 is TGTGCCACCAGCAGAGATCCGGGGGATACGCAGTATTTT. Protein product: CATSRDPGDTQYF.

This rearrangement joins TRBV5-4 to TRBJ1-1; 9 bases match TRBD1. The CDR3 sequence is 16 residues long. Trimming removed 2 bases from V and 3 bases from J; junction bases left unmatched: 8. Per the germline V gene, CDR1 is SGHNT and CDR2 is YYREEE (reference sequence). The CDR3 region is CASSFGTGIGDTEAFF. CDR3 nucleotide sequence: TGTGCCAGCAGCTTCGGGACAGGGATAGGAGACACTGAAGCTTTCTTT.

A single count supports this clone. This sequence joins TRBV10-3 and TRBJ1-1, with D perhaps matching TRBD1 (5 bases). This CDR3 contains 16 residues. Germline lookup yields CDR1 ENHRY and CDR2 SYGVKD. V was cut by 0 bases and J by 1 base, with 12 bases left in between. CDR3 loop: CAISESVRGRNTEAFF. The CDR3 DNA follows: TGTGCCATCAGTGAGTCGGTTCGGGGGAGGAACACTGAAGCTTTCTTT.

The CDR3 DNA follows: TGTGCCAGCAGTTATAGGGGGATTTCCACAGATACGCAGTATTTT. Translation: CASSYRGISTDTQYF. The rearrangement uses TRBV7-3 and TRBJ2-3, with D maybe TRBD1 (6 bases). V was trimmed by 6 bases and J by 2 bases, leaving 15 bases between them. The CDR3 consists of 15 residues. Germline V lookup: CDR1 SGHTA, CDR2 FQGTGA.

The rearrangement joins TRBV19 to TRBJ2-1; D uncertain. V was shortened by 3 bases and J by 1 base, with 10 bases between the two germline ends. CDR1 is LNHDA, CDR2 SQIVND, per germline (reference sequence). The CDR3 spans 15 residues. Written as DNA, the CDR3 is TGTGCCAGTAGTATCTCGTCTTTGTCCTACAATGAGCAGTTCTTC. It yields the protein CASSISSLSYNEQFF.